The T cell receptor beta chain under discussion was sequenced for a study of T cells in Graves' hyperthyroidism and ophthalmopathy. The CDR3 covers 15 residues. The germline V gene encodes CDR1 SGHVS and CDR2 FQNEAQ. This clonotype was seen repeatedly, ten times or more. Sequence at one end of the junction differs from germline and may be a read error. Amplification yielded TCR beta CDR3 regions, with RNA transcripts as the source. When the TCR CDR3 underwent first-round RT-PCR, the HTBI primer set was used. TCRdb reanalysed the multiplex PCR reads using MiXCR and keeps one entry per CDR3 protein. The profile shows approximately 600,000 distinct CDR3 sequences, 12% to 15% of them singletons.

Specimen: blood. The rearrangement joins TRBV7-8 to TRBJ2-1, with TRBD2 matching 11 bases. The TCR originated in a woman between 18 and 29 years old with Graves' ophthalmopathy. CDR3 nucleotide sequence: TGTGCCAGCAGTTTAGGACTAGCGGGTAGCAATGAGCAGTTCTTC. This translates into CASSLGLAGSNEQFF.